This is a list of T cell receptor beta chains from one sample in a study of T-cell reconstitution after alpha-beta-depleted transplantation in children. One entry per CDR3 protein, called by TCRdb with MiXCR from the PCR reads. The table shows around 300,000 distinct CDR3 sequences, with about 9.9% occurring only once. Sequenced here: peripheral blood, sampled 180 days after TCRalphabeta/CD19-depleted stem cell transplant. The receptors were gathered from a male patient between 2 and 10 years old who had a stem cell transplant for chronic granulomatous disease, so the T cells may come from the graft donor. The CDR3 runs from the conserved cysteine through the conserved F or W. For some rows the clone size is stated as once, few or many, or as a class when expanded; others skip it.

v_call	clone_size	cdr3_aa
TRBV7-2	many	CASNPRGRYRTDTQYF
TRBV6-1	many	CASLVRQVGETQYF
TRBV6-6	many	CASSYRQGDEQYF
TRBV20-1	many	CSAEGGAKNIQYF
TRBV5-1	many	CASSSPPGQFTDTQYF
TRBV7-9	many	CASSSGPGVNTGELFF
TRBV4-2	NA	CASSQAVAGGYNEQFF
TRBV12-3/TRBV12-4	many	CASSLAAAGVLLQATF
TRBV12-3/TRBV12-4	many	CASSLYGGMSKNIQYF
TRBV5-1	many	CASSKEQGALRTGELFF
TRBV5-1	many	CASGVYNEQFF
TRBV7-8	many	CASSLRGANVLTF
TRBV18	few	CASSLTSVRASEQYF
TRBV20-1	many	CSAVDITYEQYF
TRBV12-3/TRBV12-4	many	CASSWALPREQYF
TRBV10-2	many	CASSERDSYEQYF
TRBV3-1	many	CASSQGWAGTYQETQYF
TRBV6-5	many	CASSYSINTEQFF
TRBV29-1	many	CSVTGSTGRGVYNEQFF
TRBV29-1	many	CSVAEAYEQYF
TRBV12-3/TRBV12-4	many	CASSFQLPTGASGELFF
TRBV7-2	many	CASSHAVRAPTDTQYF
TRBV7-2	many	CASSLGNLADEQYF
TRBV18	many	CASSPPRTVHNEQFF
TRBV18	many	CASSPGGPMNIQYF
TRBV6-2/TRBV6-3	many	CASSPSGRDLFRFF
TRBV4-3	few	CASSPGTSRSEQFF
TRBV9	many	CASSVSGTVHEQYF
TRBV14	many	CASSTSARRGEQFF
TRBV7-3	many	CASSLWAPTGELFF
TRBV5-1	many	CASSLGREGITNYGYTF